This T cell receptor (beta chain) was documented in a study of cytomegalovirus exposure and HLA in healthy donors. The study's findings and limits: Cytomegalovirus association was listed for 164 TCR beta chains.

As regards this clone: The antigen is unknown.

Nominally healthy donors provided the samples, though records likely missed some immune exposures. Both 60 Vbeta primers and 13 Jbeta primers went into the PCR. Profiling relied on immunoSEQ multiplex PCR, and the TCRdb table lists in-frame clones only, not all of them. The sample yields 97,000 or so clones, approximately 9% seen once. The TCR sequence derives from a man in his fifties or sixties in good health and CMV-seropositive. Sequencing was carried out using PBMCs.

The CDR3 coding sequence is TGTGCCAGTAGTATAGATCGGCTAGCGGGAGCCCCTGGAGAGCAGTTCTTC. Translated, it gives CASSIDRLAGAPGEQFF. The chain has TRBV19 and TRBJ2-1, with 10 bases that match TRBD2. CDR1 and CDR2 from the germline V gene are LNHDA and SQIVND (reference sequence). This CDR3 comprises 17 residues. V lost 0 bases to trimming and J lost 10 bases; unmatched junction nucleotides: 12.